This passage covers 20 T cell receptor beta chains from one sample sequenced in a study of T cells in Graves' hyperthyroidism and ophthalmopathy (dated by TCRdb to the late 2010s). Library preparation was by multiplex PCR. The data were produced on an Illumina HiSeq 2000. The TCR beta CDR3 regions were amplified from RNA transcripts. A first-round RT-PCR of the TCR CDR3 used the HTBI primer set with the Qiagen OneStep RT-PCR kit. TCRdb handled the public reads itself, with Q25 trimming in fastp and clone calling in MiXCR, and kept productive beta chains. Identical CDR3 proteins give one entry, which carries the most common genes and DNA. Recorded for this sample are over 200,000 distinct CDR3 sequences; about 16% of them occurred a single time. Over 35% of the sample is held by the ten biggest clonotypes. Sequences were obtained from blood. Receptors were obtained from a man aged 35 to 55 with Graves' hyperthyroidism.

This clonotype has ten or more counts. The J gene is TRBJ2-3, the V gene TRBV6-2 or TRBV6-3; possible D gene TRBD2, 6 bases. The CDR3 spans 16 residues. Germline V gene sequence: CDR1 MNHEY, CDR2 SVGEGT. V shed 6 bases and J shed 5 bases, with 21 bases lying between them. The CDR3 coding sequence is TGTGCCAGCAGCCACCTCTTTCCCGCGGGGCTAGATACGCAGTATTTT. Translated: CASSHLFPAGLDTQYF.

This clonotype was seen at least ten times. The rearrangement links TRBV11-2 to TRBJ2-1; 9 nucleotides line up with TRBD2. This CDR3 has 16 residues. Germline trimming cut 1 base from V and 2 bases from J; bases unmatched to any gene: 3. Germline lookup yields CDR1 SGHAT and CDR2 FQNNGV. The CDR3 DNA is TGTGCCAGCAGCTTAGCTAGGACTAGCGCCTACAATGAGCAGTTCTTC. Its protein is CASSLARTSAYNEQFF.

This clonotype was detected ten times or more. This chain connects TRBV12-3 or TRBV12-4 to TRBJ2-1, with D possibly called TRBD1 or TRBD2 (5 bases each). The V and J ends lost 6 bases and 5 bases respectively, with 20 bases between them. The CDR3 length is 16 residues. The CDR3 DNA sequence: TGTGCCAGCAGCTCTACCCCGGGACGGCCCAACAATGAGCAGTTCTTC. This sequence encodes CASSSTPGRPNNEQFF.

The chain uses TRBV10-2 and TRBJ2-1; possibly TRBD2 for D (5 bases). From germline, CDR1 is WSHSY and CDR2 SAAADI. The CDR3 has 16 amino acids. Trimming took off 8 bases at V and 5 bases at J, with 22 bases between the two ends. CDR3 sequence: CASGDLRARNHNEQFF. The CDR3 nucleotides are TGCGCCAGCGGCGATCTGAGGGCCAGGAACCACAATGAGCAGTTCTTC.

This clonotype has ten or more counts. This chain links TRBV2 with TRBJ2-3; perhaps TRBD2 as D (5 bases). Trimming removed 6 bases at V and 3 bases at J, with 7 bases between. The germline CDR1 and CDR2 sequences are SNHLY and FYNNEI. The CDR3 is 12 residues long. For the CDR3, the DNA is TGTGCCAGCAGCGTAGCGACAGATACGCAGTATTTT. It is translated as CASSVATDTQYF.

Only a few counts were recorded for this clonotype. The rearrangement joins TRBV2 to TRBJ2-6, with 8 bases identical to TRBD1. V was pared by 8 bases and J by 2 bases, with 2 bases of the junction left unmatched. Germline V gene sequence: CDR1 SNHLY, CDR2 FYNNEI. The CDR3 totals 14 residues. CDR3 amino acids: CASQDRAGANVLTF. The CDR3 DNA reads as TGTGCCAGCCAGGACAGGGCTGGGGCCAACGTCCTGACTTTC.

This clonotype showed up just a few times. A much larger clone differs from this one at a single base, so this may be a read error. The chain links TRBV28 to TRBJ2-7; D not certain. The CDR3 has 14 residues. CDR1 is MDHEN and CDR2 is SYDVKM in the germline V gene. V lost 9 bases, J lost 3 bases, and 18 bases lay in between. The CDR3 DNA sequence: TGTGCCAGAATTTTATCGGCGATACTCTACGAGCAGTACTTC. Its translation is CARILSAILYEQYF.

This clonotype was recorded at least ten times. V and J are TRBV5-1 and TRBJ2-7; no firm D call. CDR1 is SGHRS and CDR2 is YFSETQ in the germline V gene. The CDR3 length is 15 residues. Trimming removed 4 bases from V and 1 base from J, with 15 bases in between. CDR3 residues: CASSLSRPPSYEQYF. DNA for the CDR3: TGCGCCAGCAGCCTCTCTCGCCCTCCATCCTACGAGCAGTACTTC.

The table lists this clonotype with a few counts. V usage is TRBV9 and J usage is TRBJ1-6; 9 positions match TRBD1. Germline CDR1 is SGDLS and CDR2 is YYNGEE. The trim removed 3 bases at V and 7 bases at J, leaving 2 bases unmatched. This CDR3 has 14 amino acids. The CDR3 DNA is TGTGCCAGCAGCGCCGGGACAGGGAATTCACCCCTCCACTTT. It is translated as CASSAGTGNSPLHF.

CDR3 in DNA: TGCGCCAGCAGCGGTCGGGCAGTCGACGGTACGCAGTATTTT. It encodes CASSGRAVDGTQYF. The chain uses TRBV5-1 and TRBJ2-3; the D is unclear. Trimming removed 4 bases from V and 8 bases from J, with 17 bases in between. From germline, CDR1 is SGHRS and CDR2 YFSETQ. The CDR3 covers 14 residues.

This clonotype was seen repeatedly, ten times or more. J is TRBJ2-4 and V is TRBV5-1; D call uncertain. V lost 4 bases and J 1 base, leaving 21 bases between the germline ends. Germline CDR1 reads SGHRS; CDR2 reads YFSETQ. The CDR3 contains 18 residues. The CDR3: CASSNTDTGHPAKNIQYF. In nucleotides, the CDR3 is TGCGCCAGCAGCAACACCGACACTGGGCATCCCGCCAAAAACATTCAGTACTTC.

The gene calls are TRBV28 and TRBJ2-1; TRBD1 matches 8 bases. J gave up 4 bases and V 6 bases, and 14 bases lay outside the gene matches. The CDR3 consists of 17 residues. CDR1 and CDR2 from the germline V gene are MDHEN and SYDVKM. CDR3 coding DNA: TGTGCCAGCAGCCTATTCCTTGGGACAGGTGGTTACAATGAGCAGTTCTTC. It translates to CASSLFLGTGGYNEQFF.

About this clonotype: Germline is not matched at one junction end, which may reflect a read error. The chain employs TRBV10-3 and TRBJ1-4, with TRBD1 matching over 8 bases. The CDR3 sequence is 13 residues long. Germline CDR1 reads ENHRY; CDR2 reads SYGVKD. The CDR3, as DNA: TGTGCCACCCAGGACAGGGTCGATGAAAAACCGTTTTTT. As protein: CATQDRVDEKPFF.

The chain combines TRBV6-2 or TRBV6-3 with TRBJ2-3; no reliable D call. The CDR3 runs 13 residues. Deletions cut 6 bases from V and 6 bases from J, with 13 bases between. Germline CDR1 MNHEY, CDR2 SVGEGT. CDR3 sequence: CASSRTTVDTQYF. For the CDR3, the DNA is TGTGCCAGCAGCCGGACCACTGTGGATACGCAGTATTTT.

This clonotype was seen at least ten times. The V call is TRBV28, the J call TRBJ1-1; the match to TRBD1 covers 7 bases. Germline CDR1 and CDR2: MDHEN and SYDVKM. This CDR3 has 16 amino acids. V shed 6 bases, J shed 0 bases, and the junction held 10 bases outside the gene matches. The CDR3 sequence: CASRSDRATMNTEAFF. The CDR3 bases are TGTGCCAGCAGATCCGACAGGGCCACCATGAACACTGAAGCTTTCTTT.

This clonotype was seen once. V gene TRBV6-1 combines with J gene TRBJ2-2; 8 nucleotides agree with TRBD1. V dropped 6 bases and J dropped 4; count of bases not matched to a gene: 13. This CDR3 is 17 amino acids long. The germline V gene has CDR1 MNHNS and CDR2 SASEGT. The CDR3: CASSPRGQGAITGELFF. CDR3 bases: TGTGCCAGCAGCCCCCGGGGTCAGGGGGCAATCACCGGGGAGCTGTTTTTT.

The rearrangement links TRBV3-1 to TRBJ1-5, with TRBD1 matching over 9 bases. In germline, CDR1 is LGHDT, CDR2 YNNKEL (reference sequence). This CDR3 is 15 amino acids long. Trimming took 4 bases from V and 2 from J; bases not matched to a gene: 3. CDR3 DNA sequence: TGTGCCAGCAGCCCTCGACAGGGGGGCAATCAGCCCCAGCATTTT. Its protein product is CASSPRQGGNQPQHF.

This clonotype was observed at least ten times. V and J are TRBV30 and TRBJ2-1; D gene uncertain. Per germline, CDR1 GTSNPN and CDR2 SVGIG (reference sequence). Trimming shortened V by 3 bases and J by 7 bases, and 25 bases separated the two germline ends. There are 17 residues in the CDR3. The CDR3 protein is CAWRADTTWVEWNEQFF. The DNA for the CDR3 is TGTGCCTGGAGGGCGGATACTACATGGGTCGAGTGGAATGAGCAGTTCTTC. Together with reference TRBV30 and TRBJ2-1, the CDR3 gives the full variable domain: SQTIHQWPATLVQPVGSPLSLECTVEGTSNPNLYWYRQAAGRGLQLLFYSVGIGQISSEVPQNLSASRPQDRQFILSSKKLLLSDSGFYLCAWRADTTWVEWNEQFFGPGTRLTVL.

This clonotype was counted between two and nine times. This chain joins TRBV29-1 and TRBJ1-4; 8 positions match TRBD1. The CDR3 consists of 13 residues. Germline V lookup: CDR1 SQVTM, CDR2 ANQGSEA. J lost 12 bases, V lost 7 bases, and 13 bases had no gene match. CDR3 amino acids: CSAANDRGAELFF. The DNA for the CDR3 is TGCAGCGCAGCCAACGACAGGGGCGCGGAACTGTTTTTT. The full variable domain, with the rest looked up from reference TRBV29-1 and TRBJ1-4, is SAVISQKPSRDICQRGTSLTIQCQVDSQVTMMFWYRQQPGQSLTLIATANQGSEATYESGFVIDKFPISRPNLTFSTLTVSNMSPEDSSIYLCSAANDRGAELFFGSGTQLSVL.

This clonotype was seen repeatedly, ten times or more. The rearrangement uses TRBV28 and TRBJ1-2; unclear D gene. Per germline, CDR1 MDHEN and CDR2 SYDVKM. The V gene lost 7 bases and the J gene lost 3 bases, with 9 bases spanning the gap. The CDR3 length is 12 residues. The CDR3 DNA sequence: TGTGCCAGCACCCACGATTACTATGGCTACACCTTC. It yields the protein CASTHDYYGYTF.